These 15 T cell receptor beta chains were sequenced from one sample in a study of long-term antiretroviral therapy in people with HIV. An immunoSEQ assay, version v3.0, was performed at survey level. Libraries were prepared by immunoSEQ multiplex PCR; TCRdb keeps only in-frame clonotypes and omits some of them. The sample carries around 23,000 clones, roughly 80% recorded once. The sample consisted of unsorted PBMCs, taken 2.1 years after starting antiretroviral therapy. The receptors originated from a young man with HIV.

The table lists this clone with a count of one. V is TRBV19 and J is TRBJ1-5; 10 nucleotides agree with TRBD1. CDR1 is LNHDA, CDR2 SQIVND, per germline (reference sequence). V shed 5 bases, J shed 3 bases, and the junction held 4 bases outside the gene matches. This CDR3 region has 15 residues. Here the CDR3 DNA reads TGTGCCAGTAGTCCCGACAGGGGGCACAATCAGCCCCAGCATTTT. Encoded protein: CASSPDRGHNQPQHF.

The rearrangement uses TRBV6-1 and TRBJ1-4; perhaps TRBD1 as D (6 bases). V was shortened by 5 bases and J by 8 bases, with 15 bases between the two germline ends. Germline CDR1 MNHNS, CDR2 SASEGT. The CDR3 loop spans 14 amino acids. The DNA of the CDR3 is TGTGCCAGCAGTTTCGGGACAACTACCGAAAAACTGTTTTTT. Its translation is CASSFGTTTEKLFF.

In DNA form, the CDR3 reads TGTGCCAGCAGTTACTTTCGGGGAAACTATGGCTACACCTTC. Protein: CASSYFRGNYGYTF. V gene TRBV6-5 combines with J gene TRBJ1-2; the D is unclear. The V and J ends lost 1 base and 2 bases respectively, with 8 bases between them. Germline V gives CDR1 MNHEY, CDR2 SVGAGI. This CDR3 region has 14 residues.

V gene TRBV7-9 combines with J gene TRBJ2-7, with TRBD2 as a possible D gene (7 bases). V lost 1 base to trimming and J lost 2 bases, with 15 bases between them. There are 16 residues in the CDR3. CDR1 SEHNR and CDR2 FQNEAQ come from the germline V gene (reference sequence). CDR3 nucleotides: TGTGCCAGCAGCTTAGAACAGGGAGGGCACCCCTACGAGCAGTACTTC. This gives the protein CASSLEQGGHPYEQYF. Supplemented by reference TRBV7-9 and TRBJ2-7, the full variable domain reads DTGVSQNPRHKITKRGQNVTFRCDPISEHNRLYWYRQTLGQGPEFLTYFQNEAQLEKSRLLSDRFSAERPKGSFSTLEIQRTEQGDSAMYLCASSLEQGGHPYEQYFGPGTRLTVT.

This clone has only a few counts. The chain links TRBV5-4 to TRBJ1-6, with D unresolved. The CDR3 is 14 amino acids. Germline CDR1 is SGHNT and CDR2 is YYREEE (reference sequence). V was clipped by 0 bases and J by 7 bases, with 8 bases between them. The CDR3 DNA reads TGTGCCAGCAGCTTGGAACAGAGAAATTCACCCCTCCACTTT. Translation: CASSLEQRNSPLHF.

This chain uses TRBV11-2 with TRBJ2-7; D unresolved. The germline CDR1 and CDR2 sequences are SGHAT and FQNNGV. The CDR3 is 14 residues long. V shed 3 bases and J shed 10 bases, with 19 bases lying between them. The CDR3 sequence is CASSFETNLRDQYF. The CDR3 nucleotides are TGTGCCAGCAGCTTCGAGACGAATCTACGAGATCAGTACTTC.

CDR3 sequence reads: CASSYPADYNEQFF. DNA of the CDR3: TGTGCCAGCAGTTATCCAGCGGATTACAATGAGCAGTTCTTC. The V call is TRBV6-6, the J call TRBJ2-1, with D tentatively TRBD2 (5 bases). Deletions cut 3 bases from V and 4 bases from J, with 10 bases between. This CDR3 is 14 amino acids long. CDR1 and CDR2 from the germline V gene are MNHNY and SVGAGI (reference sequence).

The V gene is TRBV6-4, the J gene TRBJ2-7; D is undetermined. The CDR3 covers 15 residues. V was shortened by 3 bases and J by 5 bases, with 17 bases between the two germline ends. Germline CDR1 MRHNA, CDR2 SNTAGT. The CDR3 coding sequence is TGTGCCAGCAGTGATCGACCCCCTTTAAGCCACGAGCAGTACTTC. It yields the protein CASSDRPPLSHEQYF.

This chain uses TRBV4-2 with TRBJ1-1; TRBD1 might be the D (6 bases). In germline, CDR1 is LGHNA, CDR2 YNFKEQ. This CDR3 has 14 residues. V was clipped by 0 bases and J by 4 bases, with 9 bases between them. The CDR3 is CASSQDRGGTEAFF. The CDR3 DNA reads as TGTGCCAGCAGCCAAGACAGGGGCGGCACTGAAGCTTTCTTT.

The chain links TRBV13 to TRBJ2-2; D remains ambiguous. V was trimmed by 3 bases and J by 0 bases, leaving 5 bases between them. CDR1 is PRHDT, CDR2 FYEKMQ, per germline (reference sequence). The CDR3 spans 14 residues. The DNA for the CDR3 is TGTGCCAGCAGCTTTCTCACGAACACCGGGGAGCTGTTTTTT. This encodes CASSFLTNTGELFF.

The chain combines TRBV7-2 with TRBJ1-1; D is unclear. The CDR3 loop spans 14 amino acids. Germline V lookup: CDR1 SGHTA, CDR2 FQGNSA. V gave up 5 bases and J gave up 1 base, with 11 bases separating them. CDR3 protein: CASSTPIPNTEAFF. The CDR3 DNA reads TGTGCCAGCAGCACCCCCATCCCGAACACTGAAGCTTTCTTT.

This sequence joins TRBV28 and TRBJ2-7; 9 bases line up with TRBD2. The CDR3 spans 14 residues. The ends lost 11 bases at V and 6 bases at J; junction bases unmatched: 14. Germline CDR1 and CDR2: MDHEN and SYDVKM. In DNA form, the CDR3 reads TGTGCCTCCTTCGGCGGGAGGGCCCGTATCGAGCAGTACTTC. Protein sequence: CASFGGRARIEQYF. The entire variable domain, with the rest obtained from reference TRBV28 and TRBJ2-7, is as follows: DVKVTQSSRYLVKRTGEKVFLECVQDMDHENMFWYRQDPGLGLRLIYFSYDVKMKEKGDIPEGYSVSREKKERFSLILESASTNQTSMYLCASFGGRARIEQYFGPGTRLTVT.

The V call is TRBV9, the J call TRBJ1-4; D gene unclear. Germline V gives CDR1 SGDLS, CDR2 YYNGEE. The CDR3 has 12 residues. With 0 bases removed from V and 14 bases from J, the gap between germline ends came to 11 bases. CDR3 residues: CASSVEGFRLFF. The CDR3 DNA reads TGTGCCAGCAGCGTAGAGGGTTTTAGGCTGTTTTTT.

The V gene is TRBV27, the J gene TRBJ2-5, with D perhaps assigned TRBD1 or TRBD2 (5 bases each). CDR1 is MNHEY, CDR2 SMNVEV, per germline (reference sequence). The V end lost 0 bases, the J end lost 7 bases, and 9 bases lay between the germline ends. The CDR3 totals 13 residues. CDR3 in DNA: TGTGCCAGCAGTTTATCGTCTGGGGGGACCCAGTACTTC. This encodes CASSLSSGGTQYF.

The chain is built from TRBV28 and TRBJ2-1; 8 bases agree with TRBD2. J was trimmed by 6 bases and V by 3 bases; bases with no gene match: 13. CDR1 is MDHEN, CDR2 SYDVKM, per germline. The CDR3 loop spans 17 amino acids. The DNA of the CDR3 is TGTGCCAGCAGTTTTGGGGCTAGCGGGCAGGTTATCAATGAGCAGTTCTTC. It codes for CASSFGASGQVINEQFF.